This T cell receptor beta chain was obtained from a study of blood T cell repertoires in COVID-19. Original processing notes: Quantification of nucleated cells was approximated via reference gene primer amplification. Profiled with immunoSEQ multiplex PCR; TCRdb holds only in-frame clones, not every one. V and J calls and clone size follow that table, whereas D and trimming were derived from the DNA. Of 470,000 or so clones listed, about 89% are singletons. The V gene's germline CDR1 is DFQATT and CDR2 SNEGSKA (reference sequence). Trimming left V 3 bases short and J 5 bases short, with 10 bases between. CDR3 length equals 13 residues.

The rearrangement uses TRBV20-1 and TRBJ1-4; D is unclear. The sequenced sample consisted of peripheral blood. The TCR sequence derives from a woman in her 30s with acute or convalescent COVID-19. The CDR3 region is CSASSHSNEKLFF. In DNA form, the CDR3 reads TGCAGTGCTAGTAGCCATAGCAATGAAAAACTGTTTTTT.